These 29 T cell receptor beta chains came from one sample sequenced in a study of CD8 T cells in ankylosing spondylitis. One entry per CDR3 protein results from TCRdb running MiXCR on the 5' RACE reads. The table has a few hundred thousand distinct CDR3 sequences, around 10% seen once. Sequences were obtained from blood, either unsorted or a sorted T cell fraction (not recorded which). These receptors were collected from a female donor with ankylosing spondylitis or in good health (not recorded which).

This clonotype showed up many times. J is TRBJ1-1 and V is TRBV7-2; D possibly corresponds to TRBD1 (6 bases). V shed 4 bases and J shed 10 bases, with 19 bases lying between them. Germline lookup yields CDR1 SGHTA and CDR2 FQGNSA. CDR3 length: 14 amino acids. CDR3 residues: CASSSALRGGLAFF. CDR3 sequence (DNA): TGTGCCAGCAGCTCGGCGTTGAGGGGGGGTTTAGCTTTCTTT.

The gene calls are TRBV19 and TRBJ1-3; D is perhaps TRBD1 (6 bases). There are 12 residues in the CDR3. Trimming took 10 bases from V and 4 from J, leaving 11 bases between them. Germline V gene lookup returns CDR1 LNHDA and CDR2 SQIVND (reference sequence). The CDR3 loop is CATPGTGNTIYF. CDR3 coding DNA: TGTGCCACCCCGGGGACAGGAAACACCATATATTTT.

V and J are TRBV15 and TRBJ1-1, with D uncertain. The CDR3 length is 14 residues. Per germline, CDR1 LNHNV and CDR2 YYDKDF (reference sequence). V shed 2 bases and J shed 1 base, with 8 bases lying between them. The DNA for the CDR3 is TGTGCCACCAGCAGATCCGACGGGAACACTGAAGCTTTCTTT. Its protein is CATSRSDGNTEAFF.

This clonotype was picked up many times. The chain uses TRBV5-5 and TRBJ1-5; 8 bases are a match to TRBD1. Looked up from germline, CDR1 is SGHKS and CDR2 is YYEKEE (reference sequence). Trimming took 6 bases from V and 7 from J; bases not matched to a gene: 6. The CDR3 is made up of 13 amino acids. The CDR3 loop reads CASTQGQGQPQHF. In DNA form, the CDR3 reads TGTGCCAGCACTCAAGGACAGGGCCAGCCCCAGCATTTT.

This clonotype was observed at least ten times. This sequence joins TRBV5-1 and TRBJ2-4; D remains unclear. This CDR3 comprises 16 residues. V lost 0 bases and J 0 bases, leaving 10 bases between the germline ends. CDR1 SGHRS and CDR2 YFSETQ come from the germline V gene. The CDR3 sequence: CASSLGLIGAKNIQYF. CDR3 DNA sequence: TGCGCCAGCAGCTTGGGGCTCATCGGAGCCAAAAACATTCAGTACTTC.

This clonotype has ten or more counts. This chain uses TRBV5-1 with TRBJ1-2; no definite D call. Germline-derived CDR1 and CDR2 are SGHRS and YFSETQ. V was shortened by 3 bases and J by 7 bases, with 10 bases between the two germline ends. The CDR3 has 12 amino acids. The CDR3 nucleotides are TGCGCCAGCAGCTGGGAAGTAGGTGGCTACACCTTC. Translation: CASSWEVGGYTF. Looking up the rest from reference TRBV5-1 and TRBJ1-2 gives the full variable domain: KAGVTQTPRYLIKTRGQQVTLSCSPISGHRSVSWYQQTPGQGLQFLFEYFSETQRNKGNFPGRFSGRQFSNSRSEMNVSTLELGDSALYLCASSWEVGGYTFGSGTRLTVV.

This clonotype was counted at least ten times. This sequence joins TRBV6-1 and TRBJ2-7, with TRBD1 matching over 8 bases. The J segment lost 4 bases and the V segment lost 1 base, leaving 3 bases of the junction unmatched. The CDR3 loop spans 14 amino acids. Per the germline V gene, CDR1 is MNHNS and CDR2 is SASEGT. The CDR3 coding sequence is TGTGCCAGCAGTGAAGGGACAGGGAGATACGAGCAGTACTTC. Protein sequence: CASSEGTGRYEQYF.

As for this clonotype: Being one base from a much bigger clone, this may be a read error. The chain carries TRBV20-1 and TRBJ2-1; 8 positions match TRBD2. CDR1 DFQATT and CDR2 SNEGSKA come from the germline V gene (reference sequence). This CDR3 has 16 amino acids. The CDR3 DNA is TGCAGTGCTCACGATCGCCACGGGACTAGGGACAATGAGCAGTGCTTC. Its protein product is CSAHDRHGTRDNEQCF.

This clonotype has only a few counts. The chain carries TRBV28 and TRBJ2-1; TRBD1 or TRBD2 may be the D gene (5 bases each). Per germline, CDR1 MDHEN and CDR2 SYDVKM. Trimming removed 3 bases at V and 10 bases at J, with 10 bases between. CDR3 size: 12 residues. The DNA for the CDR3 is TGTGCCAGCAGTTTGGGGCGGAGGGAGCAGTTCTTC. As protein: CASSLGRREQFF.

This clonotype was seen at least ten times. The V call is TRBV20-1, the J call TRBJ1-6; D gene uncertain. Germline loops: CDR1 DFQATT, CDR2 SNEGSKA (reference sequence). Trimming took off 3 bases at V and 15 bases at J, with 18 bases between the two ends. This CDR3 region has 13 residues. CDR3 nucleotides: TGCAGTGCTAGCAGGACGGTGCCCTTTGGCCTCCACTTT. The encoded protein is CSASRTVPFGLHF.

This clonotype appeared many times. The rearrangement joins TRBV27 to TRBJ1-5; weak D call: TRBD1 (5 bases). CDR3 length: 14 residues. Germline CDR1 reads MNHEY; CDR2 reads SMNVEV (reference sequence). Trimming took 3 bases from V and 1 from J, leaving 7 bases between them. CDR3 sequence reads: CASSLSGSNQPQHF. The CDR3 region has the DNA TGTGCCAGCAGTTTGTCAGGGAGCAATCAGCCCCAGCATTTT.

This clonotype has a count of ten or more. V usage is TRBV6-1 and J usage is TRBJ2-7; D is perhaps TRBD2 (6 bases). Trimming removed 6 bases from V and 3 bases from J, with 21 bases in between. This CDR3 spans 16 amino acids. CDR1 and CDR2 from the germline V gene are MNHNS and SASEGT. DNA of the CDR3: TGTGCCAGCAGCGACGGGGTTGGGGGACTGATCTACGAGCAGTACTTC. Translating it yields CASSDGVGGLIYEQYF.

In its sample, this clonotype was seen many times. The V and J genes are TRBV7-2 and TRBJ2-1; D remains unclear. V shed 5 bases and J shed 9 bases, with 17 bases lying between them. The germline gives CDR1 SGHTA, CDR2 FQGNSA. The CDR3 loop spans 14 amino acids. CDR3 in amino acids: CASSPHHGLTEQFF. CDR3 in DNA: TGTGCCAGCAGCCCCCATCACGGGTTGACTGAGCAGTTCTTC.

This clonotype was found many times. The chain joins TRBV20-1 to TRBJ2-1; the match to TRBD2 covers 8 bases. This CDR3 comprises 12 residues. CDR1 is DFQATT, CDR2 SNEGSKA, per germline (reference sequence). After removal of 7 bases from V and 7 bases from J, the junction contained 6 bases not matched to a gene. CDR3 sequence (DNA): TGCAGTGTAACCGGGACTAGAAATGAGCAGTTCTTC. Encoded protein: CSVTGTRNEQFF.

This clonotype was observed at least ten times. The chain joins TRBV5-1 to TRBJ1-1; D is uncertain. Germline-derived CDR1 and CDR2 are SGHRS and YFSETQ. This CDR3 spans 17 amino acids. The ends were cut back, 0 bases at V and 1 base at J, with 16 bases in the middle. The CDR3 region has the DNA TGCGCCAGCAGCTTGGAACTTGTCCGTCGGGAGAACACTGAAGCTTTCTTT. This gives the protein CASSLELVRRENTEAFF.

This clonotype came up many times. The chain couples TRBV20-1 to TRBJ2-6; D gene unclear. The length of the CDR3 is 16 residues. V was trimmed by 0 bases and J by 2 bases, leaving 11 bases between them. Germline CDR1 DFQATT, CDR2 SNEGSKA (reference sequence). CDR3 DNA sequence: TGCAGTGCTAGAGATGTAGGTTGGACTGGGGCCAACGTCCTGACTTTC. Translation gives CSARDVGWTGANVLTF.

This clonotype turned up a few times. This sequence joins TRBV7-9 and TRBJ2-7, with a weak D call TRBD1 (5 bases). The CDR3 is 14 residues long. V shed 5 bases and J shed 4 bases, with 15 bases lying between them. Germline V lookup: CDR1 SEHNR, CDR2 FQNEAQ (reference sequence). For the CDR3, the DNA is TGTGCCAGCAGCCCCAGACAGTCCCTTTACGAGCAGTACTTC. It translates to CASSPRQSLYEQYF.

The rearrangement uses TRBV7-9 and TRBJ2-1; a weak D match, TRBD1 (5 bases). Germline V CDR1 and CDR2: SEHNR, FQNEAQ (reference sequence). The V gene lost 5 bases and the J gene lost 4 bases, with 18 bases spanning the gap. This CDR3 comprises 16 residues. In DNA form, the CDR3 reads TGTGCCAGCAGCCGGAGCCGGGCAGGGCAGTACAATGAGCAGTTCTTC. The encoded protein is CASSRSRAGQYNEQFF.

This clonotype showed up just a few times. V is TRBV29-1 and J is TRBJ2-1, with 8 nucleotides matching TRBD1. Germline V lookup: CDR1 SQVTM, CDR2 ANQGSEA. The CDR3 has 16 amino acids. J gave up 1 base and V 0 bases, and 5 bases lay outside the gene matches. The CDR3 DNA is TGCAGCGTTGAAGATCCGGACAGGGTATCCTACAATGAGCAGTTCTTC. As protein: CSVEDPDRVSYNEQFF.

This clonotype was counted a few times. V gene TRBV5-1 combines with J gene TRBJ2-7; D gene ambiguous. Trimming removed 7 bases from V and 1 base from J, with 12 bases in between. Germline assignment: CDR1 SGHRS and CDR2 YFSETQ. The CDR3 runs to 13 residues. For the CDR3, the DNA is TGCGCCAGCTCCAAAGAGGATTCCTACGAGCAGTACTTC. It codes for CASSKEDSYEQYF.

The chain links TRBV11-2 to TRBJ2-1; D might be TRBD1 or TRBD2, each matching 5 bases. The V gene's germline CDR1 is SGHAT and CDR2 FQNNGV. CDR3 size: 19 residues. Trimming pared 5 bases from V and 0 bases from J, leaving 23 bases between. CDR3 nucleotide sequence: TGTGCCAGCAGCAGTGGGGGAAGCGGAAATCCCAGCTCCTACAATGAGCAGTTCTTC. The encoded protein is CASSSGGSGNPSSYNEQFF.

This clonotype was picked up many times. The rearrangement links TRBV5-1 to TRBJ2-7; possible D gene TRBD1, 5 bases. The CDR3 extends over 13 amino acids. V was cut by 4 bases and J by 3 bases, with 11 bases left in between. The germline gives CDR1 SGHRS, CDR2 YFSETQ. This CDR3 is CASSRDRNYEQYF. The CDR3 region has the DNA TGCGCCAGCAGCCGCGACAGAAACTACGAGCAGTACTTC.

The chain has TRBV7-8 and TRBJ2-7; perhaps TRBD1 as D (5 bases). Germline assignment: CDR1 SGHVS and CDR2 FQNEAQ. The CDR3 covers 14 residues. Trimming pared 2 bases from V and 2 bases from J, leaving 10 bases between. CDR3 protein: CASSLLGVAYEQYF. The CDR3 DNA reads TGTGCCAGCAGCTTATTAGGGGTTGCCTACGAGCAGTACTTC.

Many counts were recorded for this clonotype. This chain connects TRBV20-1 to TRBJ1-2; perhaps TRBD1 as D (6 bases). The CDR3 totals 13 residues. The ends were cut back, 6 bases at V and 3 bases at J, with 14 bases in the middle. Germline V gene data show CDR1 as DFQATT and CDR2 as SNEGSKA (reference sequence). CDR3 in amino acids: CSAQTHRDYGYTF. In nucleotides, the CDR3 is TGCAGTGCCCAAACCCACAGGGACTATGGCTACACCTTC.

This clonotype was detected many times. The chain links TRBV9 to TRBJ2-1, with D perhaps being TRBD1 or TRBD2 (6 bases each). Germline CDR1 reads SGDLS; CDR2 reads YYNGEE. Trimming cost V 0 bases and J 7 bases, with 17 bases left between them. The CDR3 has 16 amino acids. The CDR3 DNA is TGTGCCAGCAGCGTAGGTGGGGGGCTGATCGATAATGAGCAGTTCTTC. Its translation is CASSVGGGLIDNEQFF.

This clonotype was recorded at least ten times. V gene TRBV4-2 combines with J gene TRBJ2-4; 9 nucleotides line up with TRBD2. This CDR3 region has 14 residues. Germline trimming cut 1 base from V and 9 bases from J; bases unmatched to any gene: 4. The germline V gene has CDR1 LGHNA and CDR2 YNFKEQ. The chain's CDR3 is CASSQGGLAGIQYF. CDR3 DNA sequence: TGTGCCAGCAGCCAAGGGGGACTAGCTGGCATTCAGTACTTC.

The CDR3 bases are TGTGCCAGCAGTTTATCGACTGTGAGTGAAGCTTTCTTT. The encoded protein is CASSLSTVSEAFF. This chain joins TRBV27 and TRBJ1-1; no clear D gene. Looked up from germline, CDR1 is MNHEY and CDR2 is SMNVEV (reference sequence). V lost 0 bases and J 7 bases, leaving 9 bases between the germline ends. The CDR3 extends over 13 amino acids.

This clonotype was counted at least ten times. This chain connects TRBV5-1 to TRBJ2-5, with a tentative D call TRBD1 (6 bases). The CDR3 length is 14 residues. Deletions cut 4 bases from V and 2 bases from J, with 12 bases between. Looked up from germline, CDR1 is SGHRS and CDR2 is YFSETQ. The CDR3 DNA sequence: TGCGCCAGCAGCAAATGGACAGATCAAGAGACCCAGTACTTC. It specifies CASSKWTDQETQYF. Supplemented by reference TRBV5-1 and TRBJ2-5, the full variable domain reads KAGVTQTPRYLIKTRGQQVTLSCSPISGHRSVSWYQQTPGQGLQFLFEYFSETQRNKGNFPGRFSGRQFSNSRSEMNVSTLELGDSALYLCASSKWTDQETQYFGPGTRLLVL.

This clonotype occurred many times. CDR3 nucleotide sequence: TGCGCCAGCAGTCTTTTCACCGGGACAGCGAACACCGGGGAGCTGTTTTTT. It codes for CASSLFTGTANTGELFF. This chain joins TRBV5-1 and TRBJ2-2; the match to TRBD1 covers 7 bases. CDR3 length: 17 amino acids. Germline CDR1 reads SGHRS; CDR2 reads YFSETQ. Trimming at V came to 5 bases and at J to 0 bases, leaving 10 bases not matched to a gene.